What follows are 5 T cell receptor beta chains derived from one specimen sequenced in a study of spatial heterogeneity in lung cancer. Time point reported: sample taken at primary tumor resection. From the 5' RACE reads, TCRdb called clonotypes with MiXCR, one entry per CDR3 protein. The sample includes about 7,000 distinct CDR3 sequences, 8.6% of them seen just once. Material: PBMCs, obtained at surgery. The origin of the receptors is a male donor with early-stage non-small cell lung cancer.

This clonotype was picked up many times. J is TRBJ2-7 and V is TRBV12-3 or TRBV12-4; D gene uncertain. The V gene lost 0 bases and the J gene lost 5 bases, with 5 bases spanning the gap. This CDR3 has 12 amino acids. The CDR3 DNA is TGTGCCAGCAGTTTAGCGCTGGACGAGCAGTACTTC. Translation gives CASSLALDEQYF.

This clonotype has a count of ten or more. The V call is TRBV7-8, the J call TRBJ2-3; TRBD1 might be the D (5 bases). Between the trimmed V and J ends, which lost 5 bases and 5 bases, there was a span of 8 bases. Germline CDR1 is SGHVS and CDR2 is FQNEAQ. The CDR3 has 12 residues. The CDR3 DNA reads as TGTGCCAGCAGCAGACAGCTAGATACGCAGTATTTT. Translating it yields CASSRQLDTQYF.

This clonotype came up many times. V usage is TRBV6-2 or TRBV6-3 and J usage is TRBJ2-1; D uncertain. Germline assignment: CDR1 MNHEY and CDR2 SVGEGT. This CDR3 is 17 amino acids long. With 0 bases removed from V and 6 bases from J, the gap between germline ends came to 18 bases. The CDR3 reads CASSYSRKIRESNEQFF. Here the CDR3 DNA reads TGTGCCAGCAGTTACTCGAGAAAAATTCGCGAGAGCAATGAGCAGTTCTTC.

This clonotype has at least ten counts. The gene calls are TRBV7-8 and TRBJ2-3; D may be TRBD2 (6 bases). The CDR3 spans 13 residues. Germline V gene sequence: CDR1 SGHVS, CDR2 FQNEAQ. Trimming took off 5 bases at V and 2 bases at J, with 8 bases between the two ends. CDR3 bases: TGTGCCAGCAGCGGCGGGATCACAGATACGCAGTATTTT. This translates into CASSGGITDTQYF. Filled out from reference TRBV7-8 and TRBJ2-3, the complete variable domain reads GAGVSQSPRYKVAKRGQDVALRCDPISGHVSLFWYQQALGQGPEFLTYFQNEAQLDKSGLPSDRFFAERPEGSVSTLKIQRTQQEDSAVYLCASSGGITDTQYFGPGTRLTVL.

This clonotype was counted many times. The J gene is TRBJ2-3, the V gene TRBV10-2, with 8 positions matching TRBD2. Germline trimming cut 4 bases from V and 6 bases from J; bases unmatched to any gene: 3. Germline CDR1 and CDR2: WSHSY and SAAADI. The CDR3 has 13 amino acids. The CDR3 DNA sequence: TGCGCCAGCAGTGGGTCGGGGGGGGATACGCAGTATTTT. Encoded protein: CASSGSGGDTQYF.